This T cell receptor (beta chain) was captured by sequencing in a study of blood T cell repertoires in COVID-19. Study context: Some COVID-19 samples were acute and others convalescent; all came from the United States, Italy and Spain. T cells, B-cell-depleted T cells, or PBMCs supplied cDNA or gDNA.

Original data processing: Scientists estimated how many nucleated cells there were by amplifying reference gene primers. Clones were read by immunoSEQ multiplex PCR, and TCRdb kept only the in-frame ones, dropping some. D and trimming were read from the DNA, whereas the V and J calls and clone size are those reported in that table. In the table there are some 320,000 clones, more than 75% of which are singletons. The CDR3 has 14 amino acids. Trimming took off 1 base at V and 3 bases at J, with 10 bases between the two ends. The germline gives CDR1 LGHDT, CDR2 YNNKEL (reference sequence). This clone came up once.

V and J are TRBV3-1 (or the pseudogene TRBV3-2) and TRBJ2-7; the D gene is possibly TRBD2 (5 bases). The source material was peripheral blood. This clonotype was obtained from a woman in her forties or fifties who had recovered from COVID-19. The CDR3 nucleotides are TGTGCCAGCAGCCAAGTTCCGGGGATCTACGAGCAGTACTTC. This translates into CASSQVPGIYEQYF.